Presented here are 15 T cell receptor beta chains from one specimen sequenced in a study of EBV T-cell therapy then PD-1 blockade in nasopharyngeal carcinoma. Their target antigens are unknown. The protocol was immunoSEQ multiplex PCR, while the TCRdb copy is restricted to in-frame clones and leaves out a portion. Altogether over 20,000 clones are present, around 84% being singletons, with the ten largest covering approximately 34%. The time point denotes: 266 days after commencement of treatment, after nivolumab therapy. The treatment is: AdE1-LMPpoly-expanded autologous EBV-specific T-cell therapy followed by anti-PD-1 nivolumab. This sample comprised CD8+ T cells from blood, obtained around day 300 from a patient whose treatment included autologous EBV-specific T cells and nivolumab. These receptors were collected from a man aged 35-49 years with nasopharyngeal carcinoma.

The V call is TRBV14, the J call TRBJ1-4; D call uncertain. The ends were cut back, 4 bases at V and 5 bases at J, with 17 bases in the middle. Germline V lookup: CDR1 SGHDN, CDR2 FVKESK. This CDR3 has 16 residues. CDR3 nucleotides: TGTGCCAGCAGCCCCATCGGCGGGCCTCAGAATGAAAAACTGTTTTTT. Its protein is CASSPIGGPQNEKLFF.

The rearrangement links TRBV5-6 to TRBJ2-7; either TRBD1 or TRBD2 may supply D (5 bases each). Trimming stripped 2 bases from V and 7 bases from J, with 7 bases between. The germline V gene encodes CDR1 SGHDT and CDR2 YYEEEE. This CDR3 comprises 11 residues. The CDR3, as DNA: TGTGCCAGCAGCTTTGGGGGTGAGCAGTACTTC. It yields the protein CASSFGGEQYF.

The chain couples TRBV9 to TRBJ2-2; tentative D call: TRBD1 (6 bases). The CDR3 extends over 15 amino acids. Germline assignment: CDR1 SGDLS and CDR2 YYNGEE. V dropped 0 bases and J dropped 5 bases, with 11 bases sitting between them. The DNA for the CDR3 is TGTGCCAGCAGCGTAGCTGGGGGCTATACCGGGGAGCTGTTTTTT. Encoded protein: CASSVAGGYTGELFF.

This chain uses TRBV14 with TRBJ2-3, with D possibly matching TRBD1 (6 bases). The germline V gene has CDR1 SGHDN and CDR2 FVKESK. This CDR3 contains 16 residues. V dropped 5 bases and J dropped 4 bases, with 19 bases sitting between them. The CDR3 here is CASSSNRATVADTQYF. CDR3 DNA: TGTGCCAGCAGCTCCAACAGGGCGACGGTCGCAGATACGCAGTATTTT.

The chain uses TRBV21-1 and TRBJ1-4. TRBV21-1 is designated a pseudogene. The CDR3 runs 17 residues. CDR3 sequence (DNA): TGTGCCAGCAGCAAACCGGCGGGGCCCTGTACTAATGAAAAACTGTTTTTT. Protein sequence: CASSKPAGPCTNEKLFF.

This clone appeared a few times. The chain uses TRBV27 and TRBJ1-2; a possible D gene is TRBD1 (5 bases). Germline assignment: CDR1 MNHEY and CDR2 SMNVEV (reference sequence). The V end was cut by 0 bases, the J end by 1 base, with 6 bases between. The CDR3 is 14 amino acids. In DNA form, the CDR3 reads TGTGCCAGCAGTTTATCAGGGGATAACTATGGCTACACCTTC. Translation: CASSLSGDNYGYTF.

V and J are TRBV9 and TRBJ2-3, with D possibly matching TRBD2 (6 bases). The CDR3 runs to 13 residues. V lost 4 bases to trimming and J lost 4 bases, with 10 bases between them. The V gene's germline CDR1 is SGDLS and CDR2 YYNGEE. The chain's CDR3 is CASSRPGADTQYF. Written as DNA, the CDR3 is TGTGCCAGCAGCCGGCCGGGGGCAGATACGCAGTATTTT.

Here the CDR3 DNA reads TGTGCCAGCAGCGACAACTATGGCTACACCTTC. Its protein product is CASSDNYGYTF. The chain combines TRBV27 with TRBJ1-2; D not certain. CDR3 length: 11 amino acids. CDR1 is MNHEY, CDR2 SMNVEV, per germline (reference sequence). V lost 6 bases and J 2 bases, leaving 4 bases between the germline ends.

The CDR3 DNA is TGTGCCAGCACTCCGGCCAGGGGCTCCTCTGGAAACACCATATATTTT. Residues: CASTPARGSSGNTIYF. The rearrangement links TRBV6-6 to TRBJ1-3; D might be TRBD1 (6 bases). CDR1 and CDR2 from the germline V gene are MNHNY and SVGAGI (reference sequence). The length of the CDR3 is 16 residues. V was trimmed by 7 bases and J by 0 bases, leaving 16 bases between them.

The V gene is TRBV6-4, the J gene TRBJ1-5; tentative D call: TRBD1 (6 bases). This CDR3 is 14 amino acids long. Per the germline V gene, CDR1 is MRHNA and CDR2 is SNTAGT. Trimming shortened V by 10 bases and J by 0 bases, and 13 bases separated the two germline ends. The CDR3 is CATRGAVSNQPQHF. The CDR3 coding sequence is TGTGCCACCCGGGGGGCAGTTAGCAATCAGCCCCAGCATTTT.

This sequence joins TRBV6-5 and TRBJ2-3; no firm D call. Trimming stripped 5 bases from V and 8 bases from J, with 17 bases between. The germline CDR1 and CDR2 sequences are MNHEY and SVGAGI. The CDR3 runs 14 residues. Here the CDR3 DNA reads TGTGCCAGCAGTCACTACTTGAGCTTAGGTACGCAGTATTTT. Its protein is CASSHYLSLGTQYF.

The sample holds one count of this clone. J is TRBJ2-7 and V is TRBV6-5, with TRBD1 matching 10 bases. The trim removed 2 bases at V and 2 bases at J, leaving 6 bases unmatched. Germline V lookup: CDR1 MNHEY, CDR2 SVGAGI. The CDR3 has 16 amino acids. The CDR3 nucleotides are TGTGCCAGCAGTTACCCCTCGGGGACAGGGGCCTACGAGCAGTACTTC. This encodes CASSYPSGTGAYEQYF.

The rearrangement links TRBV28 to TRBJ2-6; possibly TRBD1 for D (5 bases). The CDR3 runs to 18 residues. The germline CDR1 and CDR2 sequences are MDHEN and SYDVKM. Between the trimmed V and J ends, which lost 3 bases and 0 bases, there was a span of 15 bases. The CDR3 bases are TGTGCCAGCAGTTTGCAACAGGTCATCAGCTCTGGGGCCAACGTCCTGACTTTC. Its protein product is CASSLQQVISSGANVLTF.

This chain connects TRBV5-1 to TRBJ2-5, with D possibly being TRBD2 (6 bases). The CDR3 runs 14 residues. V shed 1 base and J shed 4 bases, with 11 bases lying between them. CDR1 is SGHRS and CDR2 is YFSETQ in the germline V gene. The CDR3 loop is CASSLWGVAETQYF. The CDR3 DNA reads TGCGCCAGCAGCTTGTGGGGGGTGGCAGAGACCCAGTACTTC.

A single count supports this clone. This chain connects TRBV6-2 or TRBV6-3 to TRBJ1-4, with TRBD1 identical over 7 bases. The CDR3 is made up of 15 amino acids. J was trimmed by 7 bases and V by 4 bases; bases with no gene match: 9. Germline CDR1 reads MNHEY; CDR2 reads SVGEGT. The CDR3 region has the DNA TGTGCCAGCAGTTCCTCCGGGACAGATACTGAAAAACTGTTTTTT. It is translated as CASSSSGTDTEKLFF.